A selection of T cell receptor beta chains follows, all from one sample in a study of T cells in Graves' hyperthyroidism and ophthalmopathy. TCRdb independently ran MiXCR on the multiplex PCR reads; one entry per CDR3 protein. Here the sample spans about 270,000 distinct CDR3 sequences, 22% being singletons. The sample comprised blood. These receptors were taken from a man younger than 40 with Graves' ophthalmopathy. The CDR3 runs from the conserved cysteine through the conserved F or W. The D gene is left open where the match is weak. Some rows have no size entry. The others give once, few or many, or a class for an expanded clone.

J,D,V,size,DNA,CDR3
TRBJ1-2,TRBD1,TRBV7-9,NA,TGTGCCAGCAGCGAGGGACAGGGGTTTATCTATGGCTACACCTTC,CASSEGQGFIYGYTF
TRBJ1-5,NA,TRBV6-1,NA,TGTGCCAGCAGTGAAGACCCAGGGCCCCGGCCCCAGCATTTT,CASSEDPGPRPQHF
TRBJ2-1,TRBD2,TRBV3-1,many,TGTGCCAGCAGCACCCATGAGGGCGGGAGCTCCTACAATGAGCAGTTCTTC,CASSTHEGGSSYNEQFF
TRBJ2-3,TRBD2,TRBV20-1,NA,TGCAGTGCTCTCCCGACTAGCGGGAGCCATAACCCGAATACGCAGTATTTT,CSALPTSGSHNPNTQYF
TRBJ1-2,TRBD1,TRBV28,NA,TGTGCCAGCAGTTTTGAGGGGGCAGGGTATGGCTACACCTTC,CASSFEGAGYGYTF
TRBJ1-5,NA,TRBV12-3/TRBV12-4,few,TGTGCCAGCAGATACAGAAATCAGCCCCAGCATTTT,CASRYRNQPQHF
TRBJ2-5,TRBD2,TRBV15,NA,TGTGCCACCAGCGAGGTCGGGAGGCAAGAGACCCAGTACTTC,CATSEVGRQETQYF
TRBJ1-5,NA,TRBV7-8,NA,TGTGCCAGCAGCTTAGCCGAGGCAGGAACCCTGAATCAGCCCCAGCATTTT,CASSLAEAGTLNQPQHF
TRBJ2-1,NA,TRBV28,NA,TGTGCCAGCAGTTTATTGGGCAGGGGTATCAATGAGCAGTTCTTC,CASSLLGRGINEQFF
TRBJ1-5,NA,TRBV12-3/TRBV12-4,few,TGTGCCAGCAGTTTAGGTTGGGATCGCAATCAGCCCCAGCATTTT,CASSLGWDRNQPQHF
TRBJ2-7,NA,TRBV19,NA,TGTGCCAGTAGTTCCTCCCCGACGGCTACCTACGAGCAGTACTTC,CASSSSPTATYEQYF
TRBJ2-3,NA,TRBV11-3,many,TGTGCCAGCAGCTTAAGTGTGAACACAGATACGCAGTATTTT,CASSLSVNTDTQYF
TRBJ1-1,NA,TRBV7-2,few,TGTGCCAGCAGCCCCGAGACTGAAGCTTTCTTT,CASSPETEAFF
TRBJ1-1,NA,TRBV2,many,TGTGCCAGCAGTGAAGCCCGACAGATGAACACTGAAGCTTTCTTT,CASSEARQMNTEAFF
TRBJ2-7,TRBD1,TRBV19,few,TGTGCCAGTAGTACCCGACAGGGGGTCTACTCCTACGAGCAGTACTTC,CASSTRQGVYSYEQYF
TRBJ2-3,NA,TRBV11-3,many,TGTGCCAGCAGCTTAGGTCAGGGAAGCACAGATACGCAGTATTTT,CASSLGQGSTDTQYF
TRBJ2-5,NA,TRBV5-1,few,TGCGCCAGCAGCTCCGGGGGTGGGTTCGGGCAAGAGACCCAGTACTTC,CASSSGGGFGQETQYF
TRBJ2-2,TRBD1,TRBV6-1,few,TGTGCCAGCAGTGGTGAACGACAGGGGTGGAACGGGGAGCTGTTTTTT,CASSGERQGWNGELFF
TRBJ2-1,TRBD2,TRBV9,NA,TGTGCCAGCAGTTTGGGCCGGGAGGTGTTCTTC,CASSLGREVFF
TRBJ2-7,NA,TRBV5-1,many,TGCGCCAGCAGCTTGGAACAGGGAACCTACGAGCAGTACTTC,CASSLEQGTYEQYF
TRBJ2-7,TRBD2,TRBV6-1,few,TGTGCCAGCAGTGACCACACTAGCGGGCCAACCTACGAGCAGTACTTC,CASSDHTSGPTYEQYF
TRBJ2-5,NA,TRBV24-1,few,TGTGCCACCAGTGATCCCACCGGACAGAAGAGGACCCAGTACTTC,CATSDPTGQKRTQYF
TRBJ2-4,TRBD2,TRBV28,many,TGTGCCAGCAGGCTAGCGGGAGACATTCAGTACTTC,CASRLAGDIQYF
TRBJ1-2,TRBD1,TRBV7-8,few,TGTGCCAGCAGCTTAGCGGACAGGAGCTATGGCTACACCTTC,CASSLADRSYGYTF
TRBJ1-1,NA,TRBV6-2/TRBV6-3,NA,TGTGCCAGCAGATACTACAGGAGGGGGATGAACACTGAAACTTTCTTT,CASRYYRRGMNTETFF